The 13 T cell receptor beta chains reported below all come from one sample, sequenced in a study of blood T cell repertoires in COVID-19. Clones were sequenced by immunoSEQ multiplex PCR, and TCRdb holds only the in-frame ones, with some missing. The sample yields about 370,000 clones, about 87% seen once. Sequenced sample: peripheral blood. The source is a woman under 40 with COVID-19, enrolled during active disease.

This clone was counted between two and nine times. The chain couples TRBV6-1 to TRBJ2-1; no firm D call. The CDR3 consists of 13 residues. The germline gives CDR1 MNHNS, CDR2 SASEGT. Trimming pared 3 bases from V and 8 bases from J, leaving 11 bases between. DNA of the CDR3: TGTGCCAGCAGTGAGTCCCCTACAGATGAGCAGTTCTTC. Protein: CASSESPTDEQFF.

This clone appeared a single time. The chain has TRBV27 and TRBJ1-5; 11 bases fit TRBD1. Germline V gene lookup returns CDR1 MNHEY and CDR2 SMNVEV (reference sequence). The J segment lost 7 bases and the V segment lost 6 bases, leaving 5 bases of the junction unmatched. The CDR3 spans 14 residues. This chain's CDR3 is CASRKDRGRQPQHF. CDR3 DNA sequence: TGTGCCAGCAGGAAGGACAGGGGGCGACAGCCCCAGCATTTT.

The chain couples TRBV27 to TRBJ1-2; 10 nucleotides align to TRBD1. Germline assignment: CDR1 MNHEY and CDR2 SMNVEV (reference sequence). This CDR3 comprises 13 residues. Trimming cost V 4 bases and J 7 bases; bases outside gene matches: 3. The CDR3 DNA is TGTGCCAGCAGTTGGGGACAGGGGCTTGGCTACACCTTC. It codes for CASSWGQGLGYTF.

The chain combines TRBV6-5 with TRBJ2-7; 11 positions match TRBD2. The germline V gene encodes CDR1 MNHEY and CDR2 SVGAGI. The CDR3 consists of 14 residues. V trimming: 6 bases; J trimming: 7 bases; junction bases outside the gene matches: 8. CDR3 coding DNA: TGTGCCAGCAGGGCGACTAGCGGGACCCCTGAGCAGTACTTC. Amino acid sequence: CASRATSGTPEQYF.

This clone was detected only a few times. V gene TRBV6-5 combines with J gene TRBJ2-5; D may be TRBD2 (5 bases). Trimming pared 7 bases from V and 5 bases from J, leaving 17 bases between. Germline CDR1 reads MNHEY; CDR2 reads SVGAGI. CDR3 length: 14 residues. The CDR3, as DNA: TGTGCCAGCATCCTGGGAACCGGGGTTGAGACCCAGTACTTC. This codes for CASILGTGVETQYF.

The V call is TRBV18, the J call TRBJ1-5, with TRBD1 as a possible D gene (6 bases). Trimming shortened V by 6 bases and J by 4 bases, and 10 bases separated the two germline ends. The CDR3 runs 13 residues. The germline V gene has CDR1 KGHSH and CDR2 LQKENI. The CDR3 reads CASSQGQNQPQHF. The CDR3 coding sequence is TGTGCCAGCTCCCAGGGACAAAATCAGCCCCAGCATTTT.

This clone was recorded once. The gene calls are TRBV11-2 and TRBJ2-7; TRBD2 matches 11 bases. Germline values: CDR1 SGHAT, CDR2 FQNNGV. The CDR3 extends over 15 amino acids. Trimming took 3 bases from V and 4 from J; bases not matched to a gene: 5. The CDR3 nucleotides are TGTGCCAGCAGCTTTACTAGCGGGAGCTTGTACGAGCAGTACTTC. It yields the protein CASSFTSGSLYEQYF.

Here the CDR3 DNA reads TGTGCCAGCAGTGACACAGGATCAACTAATGAAAAACTGTTTTTT. Translated: CASSDTGSTNEKLFF. The rearrangement joins TRBV2 to TRBJ1-4, with a weak D call TRBD1 (5 bases). V was trimmed by 3 bases and J by 0 bases, leaving 8 bases between them. The CDR3 consists of 15 residues. Germline assignment: CDR1 SNHLY and CDR2 FYNNEI. Using reference TRBV2 and TRBJ1-4 for the parts outside the CDR3, the full variable domain is EPEVTQTPSHQVTQMGQEVILRCVPISNHLYFYWYRQILGQKVEFLVSFYNNEISEKSEIFDDQFSVERPDGSNFTLKIRSTKLEDSAMYFCASSDTGSTNEKLFFGSGTQLSVL.

The chain combines TRBV19 with TRBJ1-2; no reliable D call. V lost 3 bases to trimming and J lost 6 bases, with 14 bases between them. The CDR3 runs 14 residues. Germline V gene sequence: CDR1 LNHDA, CDR2 SQIVND (reference sequence). CDR3 coding DNA: TGTGCCAGTAGTATTCTCCGAGGACTCGATGGCTACACCTTC. This encodes CASSILRGLDGYTF. The full variable domain, rest sourced from reference TRBV19 and TRBJ1-2, is DGGITQSPKYLFRKEGQNVTLSCEQNLNHDAMYWYRQDPGQGLRLIYYSQIVNDFQKGDIAEGYSVSREKKESFPLTVTSAQKNPTAFYLCASSILRGLDGYTFGSGTRLTVV.

Note on this clone: This specimen includes other DNA sequences encoding the same CDR3. The chain uses TRBV11-3 and TRBJ2-2; D gene unclear. Trimming stripped 1 base from V and 5 bases from J, with 8 bases between. CDR3 length equals 14 residues. Germline CDR1 SGHNT, CDR2 YENEEA. This CDR3 is CASSLVGVTGELFF. CDR3 DNA sequence: TGTGCCAGCAGCTTAGTGGGCGTTACCGGGGAGCTGTTTTTT.

The rearrangement links TRBV14 to TRBJ2-3; TRBD2 agrees at 10 bases. V lost 2 bases to trimming and J lost 6 bases; unmatched junction nucleotides: 5. CDR1 SGHDN and CDR2 FVKESK come from the germline V gene. This CDR3 region has 15 residues. Written as DNA, the CDR3 is TGTGCCAGCAGCCAAACCAGCGGGAGGGGCGATACGCAGTATTTT. As protein: CASSQTSGRGDTQYF.

The chain is built from TRBV24-1 and TRBJ2-5, with TRBD1 matching 8 bases. The CDR3 runs to 14 residues. In germline, CDR1 is KGHDR, CDR2 SFDVKD. The J segment lost 2 bases and the V segment lost 3 bases, leaving 1 base of the junction unmatched. CDR3 loop: CATSDRTGQETQYF. Here the CDR3 DNA reads TGTGCCACCAGTGATCGGACAGGGCAAGAGACCCAGTACTTC.

The V gene is TRBV7-2, the J gene TRBJ2-1; 11 bases fit TRBD2. This CDR3 has 16 amino acids. The V gene's germline CDR1 is SGHTA and CDR2 FQGNSA. With V trimmed by 6 bases and J by 7 bases, 11 bases remained unmatched. Written as DNA, the CDR3 is TGTGCCAGCAGGCGCTATAGCGGGAGGGAGGGAAATGAGCAGTTCTTC. Protein sequence: CASRRYSGREGNEQFF.